These 3 T cell receptor beta chains were sequenced from one sample in a study of blood T cell repertoires in COVID-19. Only in-frame clones appear in the TCRdb table, and some are missing; sequencing was by immunoSEQ multiplex PCR. The sample yields 35,000 or so clones, 80% seen once. The specimen sequenced was peripheral blood. These receptors originate from a woman between 65 and 79 years old with acute or convalescent COVID-19.

The chain carries TRBV29-1 and TRBJ1-1; TRBD1 aligns across 8 bases. V lost 8 bases and J lost 3; bases outside the gene matches: 5. Germline values: CDR1 SQVTM, CDR2 ANQGSEA. The length of the CDR3 is 12 residues. In DNA, the CDR3 is TGCAGCTCAAACAGGGGGGACACTGAAGCTTTCTTT. Translating it yields CSSNRGDTEAFF.

This rearrangement joins TRBV10-2 to TRBJ2-1; no reliable D call. This CDR3 contains 14 residues. V lost 7 bases to trimming and J lost 8 bases, with 18 bases between them. CDR1 WSHSY and CDR2 SAAADI come from the germline V gene. The CDR3 region has the DNA TGCGCCAGCAAGGTCGGCAGGATTCACGATGAGCAGTTCTTC. It translates to CASKVGRIHDEQFF.

The chain employs TRBV7-2 and TRBJ2-7, with 7 bases fitting TRBD2. The CDR3 runs to 13 residues. Germline CDR1 and CDR2: SGHTA and FQGNSA. The ends lost 5 bases at V and 2 bases at J; junction bases unmatched: 3. CDR3 region: CASSNSGPYEQYF. The DNA for the CDR3 is TGTGCCAGCAGCAATAGCGGGCCCTACGAGCAGTACTTC.